The 32 T cell receptor beta chains below come from one sample, sequenced in a study of PD-1 blockade in classical Hodgkin lymphoma. The time point: newly diagnosed, previously untreated cHL patient sample. Purified CD4+ T cells were obtained from thawed PBMCs through magnetic negative selection. TCRdb's table, derived via immunoSEQ multiplex PCR, lists solely in-frame clones and lacks some. The sample has about 23,000 clones; 90% are singletons. Sequencing used CD4+ T cells from blood. The receptors originated from a human donor with classical Hodgkin lymphoma.

V and J are TRBV28 and TRBJ1-1; D is ambiguous. Trimming pared 3 bases from V and 1 base from J, leaving 3 bases between. Germline V gives CDR1 MDHEN, CDR2 SYDVKM. The CDR3 totals 12 residues. This CDR3 reads CASSLANTEAFF. DNA of the CDR3: TGTGCCAGCAGTTTGGCGAACACTGAAGCTTTCTTT.

The genes are TRBV6-6 and TRBJ2-7; 10 bases are shared with TRBD1. V gave up 5 bases and J gave up 3 bases; unmatched junction bases: 4. The CDR3 totals 14 residues. CDR1 is MNHNY, CDR2 SVGAGI, per germline (reference sequence). In DNA form, the CDR3 reads TGTGCCAGCAGTGGATGGGACAGGGGCTACGAGCAGTACTTC. Protein: CASSGWDRGYEQYF.

This clone was counted only a few times. CDR3 nucleotides: TGTGCCAGCAGCGACCGGGACAGTTATGAAAAACTGTTTTTT. This codes for CASSDRDSYEKLFF. The rearrangement links TRBV5-6 to TRBJ1-4; 7 positions match TRBD1. Germline V lookup: CDR1 SGHDT, CDR2 YYEEEE. J gave up 6 bases and V 4 bases, and 6 bases lay outside the gene matches. The CDR3 sequence is 14 residues long.

The chain links TRBV29-1 to TRBJ2-3; 9 bases agree with TRBD2. Germline loops: CDR1 SQVTM, CDR2 ANQGSEA. The V gene end was trimmed by 0 bases and the J gene end by 8 bases; junction bases not matched to a gene: 3. The CDR3 sequence is 13 residues long. CDR3 sequence (DNA): TGCAGCGTTGAAGAAGCGGGAGGAAGTACGCAGTATTTT. Translation: CSVEEAGGSTQYF.

The V gene is TRBV4-1, the J gene TRBJ2-6; D may be TRBD2 (5 bases). Germline values: CDR1 MGHRA, CDR2 YSYEKL. The CDR3 totals 18 residues. Trimming left V 4 bases short and J 4 bases short, with 20 bases between. CDR3 sequence (DNA): TGCGCCAGCAGCCCCACCGGACTCCCTACCCGGGGGGCCAACGTCCTGACTTTC. The encoded protein is CASSPTGLPTRGANVLTF.

This clone showed up just once. The V gene is TRBV7-8, the J gene TRBJ1-2; a weak D match, TRBD1 (6 bases). In germline, CDR1 is SGHVS, CDR2 FQNEAQ. Trimming shortened V by 0 bases and J by 5 bases, and 13 bases separated the two germline ends. This CDR3 comprises 15 residues. The CDR3 region has the DNA TGTGCCAGCAGCTTAGCGAGGGGGGAAGAGTATGGCTACACCTTC. Protein product: CASSLARGEEYGYTF.

The chain has TRBV9 and TRBJ1-5; D ambiguous. V gave up 1 base and J gave up 1 base, with 9 bases separating them. The CDR3 runs 15 residues. CDR1 SGDLS and CDR2 YYNGEE come from the germline V gene. The CDR3 sequence is CASSVHPASNQPQHF. The CDR3, as DNA: TGTGCCAGCAGCGTACACCCAGCGAGCAATCAGCCCCAGCATTTT. Full variable domain (rest looked up from reference TRBV9 and TRBJ1-5): DSGVTQTPKHLITATGQRVTLRCSPRSGDLSVYWYQQSLDQGLQFLIQYYNGEERAKGNILERFSAQQFPDLHSELNLSSLELGDSALYFCASSVHPASNQPQHFGDGTRLSIL.

The chain couples TRBV7-3 to TRBJ2-2; weak D call: TRBD1 (5 bases). V lost 4 bases and J 3 bases, leaving 12 bases between the germline ends. The CDR3 has 15 amino acids. Germline V lookup: CDR1 SGHTA, CDR2 FQGTGA. The CDR3 region has the DNA TGTGCCAGCAGCTCAGGACAAGCCGACACCGGGGAGCTGTTTTTT. This encodes CASSSGQADTGELFF.

The chain uses TRBV5-5 and TRBJ1-1, with D perhaps matching TRBD1 (5 bases). V dropped 7 bases and J dropped 2 bases, with 9 bases sitting between them. Germline-derived CDR1 and CDR2 are SGHKS and YYEKEE (reference sequence). CDR3 length: 12 residues. The chain's CDR3 is CASGGANTEAFF. The CDR3 region has the DNA TGTGCCAGCGGGGGAGCCAACACTGAAGCTTTCTTT.

This clone was found once. The chain has TRBV7-2 and TRBJ2-3; no reliable D call. V was pared by 4 bases and J by 1 base, with 6 bases between. The germline V gene encodes CDR1 SGHTA and CDR2 FQGNSA. The CDR3 covers 13 residues. The CDR3 DNA sequence: TGTGCCAGCAGCTCTTGGGGCACAGATACGCAGTATTTT. Residues: CASSSWGTDTQYF.

The chain employs TRBV7-6 and TRBJ1-1, with D perhaps TRBD1 (6 bases). V dropped 5 bases and J dropped 4 bases, with 11 bases sitting between them. From germline, CDR1 is SGHVS and CDR2 FNYEAQ. The length of the CDR3 is 13 residues. CDR3 residues: CASSEQGITEAFF. The CDR3 DNA follows: TGTGCCAGCAGCGAACAGGGAATCACTGAAGCTTTCTTT.

This sequence joins TRBV11-3 and TRBJ2-7, with TRBD2 matching over 9 bases. V lost 5 bases to trimming and J lost 4 bases; unmatched junction nucleotides: 6. Germline CDR1 reads SGHNT; CDR2 reads YENEEA. This CDR3 is 14 amino acids long. This CDR3 is CASSPRGGIYEQYF. CDR3 DNA sequence: TGTGCCAGCAGCCCGCGGGGGGGGATTTACGAGCAGTACTTC.

The chain has TRBV27 and TRBJ2-7; TRBD1 agrees at 10 bases. The CDR3 spans 16 residues. Trimming removed 4 bases from V and 4 bases from J; junction bases left unmatched: 10. Germline lookup yields CDR1 MNHEY and CDR2 SMNVEV (reference sequence). The CDR3 DNA reads TGTGCCAGCAGTTCAAGGACAGGGGGGCCAATTTACGAGCAGTACTTC. Protein sequence: CASSSRTGGPIYEQYF.

The gene calls are TRBV4-2 and TRBJ2-3; tentative D call: TRBD1 (6 bases). Germline V gives CDR1 LGHNA, CDR2 YNFKEQ. V lost 0 bases to trimming and J lost 1 base, with 14 bases between them. This CDR3 region has 17 residues. The CDR3 protein is CASSQDPPGEGTDTQYF. As DNA, the CDR3 is TGTGCCAGCAGCCAAGATCCTCCAGGGGAAGGCACAGATACGCAGTATTTT.

The chain is built from TRBV7-9 and TRBJ1-1, with D tentatively TRBD1 (6 bases). CDR1 SEHNR and CDR2 FQNEAQ come from the germline V gene (reference sequence). V was cut by 4 bases and J by 4 bases, with 13 bases left in between. The CDR3 is made up of 14 amino acids. The CDR3 DNA follows: TGTGCCAGCAGCTCTTACCAGGGGCTCACTGAAGCTTTCTTT. Amino acid sequence: CASSSYQGLTEAFF.

This chain uses TRBV2 with TRBJ2-2; D not certain. V lost 5 bases and J 8 bases, leaving 6 bases between the germline ends. The CDR3 is 11 amino acids. CDR1 and CDR2 from the germline V gene are SNHLY and FYNNEI. In DNA form, the CDR3 reads TGTGCCAGCAGTCTATCTGGGGAGCTGTTTTTT. It translates to CASSLSGELFF.

The CDR3 coding sequence is TGTGCCAGCAGTTTATCGACAGGATACCAGCAGTTCTTC. Residues: CASSLSTGYQQFF. The chain links TRBV27 to TRBJ2-1; TRBD1 might be the D (6 bases). The CDR3 has 13 residues. Trimming removed 0 bases at V and 11 bases at J, with 11 bases between. Germline V CDR1 and CDR2: MNHEY, SMNVEV (reference sequence).

The chain employs TRBV5-1 and TRBJ1-2, with a possible D match to TRBD1 (5 bases). Germline V CDR1 and CDR2: SGHRS, YFSETQ. The CDR3 is made up of 14 amino acids. Trimming stripped 4 bases from V and 0 bases from J, with 10 bases between. The CDR3 sequence is CASSPRTSNYGYTF. The CDR3 coding sequence is TGCGCCAGCAGCCCGCGGACATCTAACTATGGCTACACCTTC. Full variable domain (outside the CDR3, taken from reference TRBV5-1 and TRBJ1-2): KAGVTQTPRYLIKTRGQQVTLSCSPISGHRSVSWYQQTPGQGLQFLFEYFSETQRNKGNFPGRFSGRQFSNSRSEMNVSTLELGDSALYLCASSPRTSNYGYTFGSGTRLTVV.

The CDR3 nucleotides are TGTGCCAGTAGTACTAGGGTCGTAGGTGCAGATACGCAGTATTTT. Protein: CASSTRVVGADTQYF. This chain links TRBV19 with TRBJ2-3; the D is unclear. Per germline, CDR1 LNHDA and CDR2 SQIVND (reference sequence). The CDR3 is made up of 15 amino acids. V was cut by 4 bases and J by 4 bases, with 15 bases left in between. The full variable domain, in which reference TRBV19 and TRBJ2-3 provide the parts outside the CDR3, is DGGITQSPKYLFRKEGQNVTLSCEQNLNHDAMYWYRQDPGQGLRLIYYSQIVNDFQKGDIAEGYSVSREKKESFPLTVTSAQKNPTAFYLCASSTRVVGADTQYFGPGTRLTVL.

The CDR3 DNA follows: TGTGCCAGCAGCTTGGGGACACGATACGAGCAGTACTTC. Its translation: CASSLGTRYEQYF. The rearrangement uses TRBV11-2 and TRBJ2-7; possibly TRBD1 for D (6 bases). CDR3 length: 13 amino acids. The ends were cut back, 3 bases at V and 4 bases at J, with 10 bases in the middle. Germline CDR1 and CDR2: SGHAT and FQNNGV.

This chain links TRBV2 with TRBJ1-1; 7 bases fit TRBD1. CDR1 SNHLY and CDR2 FYNNEI come from the germline V gene. Trimming took 7 bases from V and 2 from J; bases not matched to a gene: 7. There are 14 residues in the CDR3. The CDR3 is CASTETGPNTEAFF. CDR3 coding DNA: TGTGCCAGCACTGAGACAGGGCCTAACACTGAAGCTTTCTTT.

This clone was counted only a few times. This chain joins TRBV18 and TRBJ2-7; unclear D gene. The V gene's germline CDR1 is KGHSH and CDR2 LQKENI. The CDR3 has 14 residues. The ends were cut back, 6 bases at V and 2 bases at J, with 14 bases in the middle. CDR3 nucleotides: TGTGCCAGCTCTCCGGTCCAGACCGCCTACGAGCAGTACTTC. It codes for CASSPVQTAYEQYF.

The gene calls are TRBV6-5 and TRBJ1-4; 8 nucleotides align to TRBD1. V lost 2 bases to trimming and J lost 8 bases; unmatched junction nucleotides: 4. There are 14 residues in the CDR3. CDR1 is MNHEY, CDR2 SVGAGI, per germline. CDR3 sequence: CASSYQGAQEKLFF. The CDR3 nucleotides read TGTGCCAGCAGTTACCAGGGGGCGCAGGAAAAACTGTTTTTT.

The chain recombines TRBV9 with TRBJ2-1, with D maybe TRBD2 (5 bases). V lost 3 bases to trimming and J lost 4 bases, with 14 bases between them. The CDR3 sequence is 15 residues long. In germline, CDR1 is SGDLS, CDR2 YYNGEE. This chain's CDR3 is CASSAGLSPYNEQFF. In DNA, the CDR3 is TGTGCCAGCAGCGCCGGACTTTCTCCTTACAATGAGCAGTTCTTC.

The chain uses TRBV4-1 and TRBJ1-1; D remains unclear. CDR3 length: 15 amino acids. Germline CDR1 and CDR2: MGHRA and YSYEKL. V was trimmed by 1 base and J by 3 bases, leaving 12 bases between them. CDR3 residues: CASSQGVPGYTEAFF. The CDR3 nucleotides are TGCGCCAGCAGCCAAGGAGTTCCGGGCTACACTGAAGCTTTCTTT.

The gene calls are TRBV18 and TRBJ1-1, with D maybe TRBD1 (6 bases). Per the germline V gene, CDR1 is KGHSH and CDR2 is LQKENI. This CDR3 comprises 13 residues. V was cut by 5 bases and J by 6 bases, with 13 bases left in between. DNA of the CDR3: TGTGCCAGCTCAGCGTTAGGGGGGGCTGAAGCTTTCTTT. This encodes CASSALGGAEAFF.

J is TRBJ2-3 and V is TRBV15; D tentatively fits TRBD1 or TRBD2 (6 bases each). The CDR3 totals 14 residues. V was cut by 5 bases and J by 4 bases, with 13 bases left in between. Germline CDR1 is LNHNV and CDR2 is YYDKDF (reference sequence). CDR3 loop: CATSGMEGADTQYF. In DNA, the CDR3 is TGTGCCACCAGCGGCATGGAGGGGGCAGATACGCAGTATTTT.

The V and J genes are TRBV4-1 and TRBJ2-3; 10 bases match TRBD2. Germline V CDR1 and CDR2: MGHRA, YSYEKL. V shed 3 bases, J shed 1 base, and the junction held 7 bases outside the gene matches. This CDR3 spans 17 amino acids. The CDR3 nucleotides are TGCGCCAGCAGCCACCAAGAAGGACTAGCGGGCACAGATACGCAGTATTTT. As protein: CASSHQEGLAGTDTQYF.

V usage is TRBV4-1 and J usage is TRBJ2-3; D not certain. Germline loops: CDR1 MGHRA, CDR2 YSYEKL. V lost 1 base and J lost 8, with 7 bases in between. This CDR3 region has 12 residues. The CDR3 DNA reads TGCGCCAGCAGCCAAGTGATTGGTACGCAGTATTTT. Amino acid sequence: CASSQVIGTQYF.

The J gene is TRBJ1-1, the V gene TRBV6-1; D uncertain. The V and J ends lost 6 bases and 5 bases respectively, with 13 bases between them. Per the germline V gene, CDR1 is MNHNS and CDR2 is SASEGT. The CDR3 has 13 amino acids. The CDR3 sequence: CASSPLGGTEAFF. The CDR3 bases are TGTGCCAGCAGCCCCCTAGGAGGAACTGAAGCTTTCTTT.

V and J are TRBV19 and TRBJ1-4; 8 bases are a match to TRBD1. The V segment lost 3 bases and the J segment 6 bases; nucleotides outside the gene matches: 6. The CDR3 is 15 amino acids. From germline, CDR1 is LNHDA and CDR2 SQIVND (reference sequence). In DNA, the CDR3 is TGTGCCAGTAGTATTGGACAGGGAGACTATGAAAAACTGTTTTTT. Residues: CASSIGQGDYEKLFF.

The chain uses TRBV5-4 and TRBJ1-6; D gene unclear. Germline loops: CDR1 SGHNT, CDR2 YYREEE (reference sequence). The V and J ends lost 7 bases and 10 bases respectively, with 15 bases between them. The CDR3 totals 13 residues. In DNA form, the CDR3 reads TGTGCCAGCCGGCTAAACGTTGAATCACCCCTCCACTTT. This encodes CASRLNVESPLHF.